Reported below is one TCR beta chain. TCRdb's copy holds only in-frame clones and misses some; the assay was immunoSEQ multiplex PCR. Here the sample spans approximately 88,000 clones, 90% to 98% being singletons. These data come from a study of technical replicates of blood from a few donors. The CDR3 has 15 amino acids. The germline V gene has CDR1 SGHAT and CDR2 FQNNGV. The ends lost 2 bases at V and 5 bases at J; junction bases unmatched: 3. Sequencing was carried out using T cells isolated from PBMCs. The origin of this receptor is a human donor in good health. V is TRBV11-2 and J is TRBJ2-1; 10 positions match TRBD2. The CDR3 protein is CASSLSSGSHNEQFF. The CDR3 DNA sequence: TGTGCCAGCAGCTTATCTAGCGGGAGCCACAATGAGCAGTTCTTC.